The clone carrying this T cell receptor (beta chain) showed up just once. Its target is unknown. Sample-barcoded 5' priming and a J-beta primer mix drove a second PCR of about 7 to 12 cycles. TCRdb re-derived calls from the 5' RACE reads in MiXCR, one entry per CDR3 protein. Here the sample spans hundreds of thousands of distinct CDR3 sequences, roughly 41% being singletons. J was trimmed by 8 bases and V by 1 base; bases with no gene match: 3. This CDR3 is 13 amino acids long. Germline V gene lookup returns CDR1 SGHTA and CDR2 FQGTGA. This sample was taken from a study of blood T cells in healthy people across ages. Study-level information: Template switching captured about one barcoded beta molecule per two T cells.

General study findings and limits: The donors' CMV status was not determined, possibly confounding changes in expanded clonotypes. Among long-lived donors, naive CD4+ cells were more numerous and diversity higher than in aged donors. Naive T cell percentage by flow cytometry tracked strongly with beta diversity.

Sequenced input: blood. The clonotype originates from a woman in her sixties or seventies in good health. The gene calls are TRBV7-3 and TRBJ2-3, with 7 bases lining up with TRBD2. CDR3 sequence: CASSLREGGTQYF. DNA for the CDR3: TGTGCCAGCAGCTTAAGGGAGGGTGGTACGCAGTATTTT.